Sequencing of this T cell receptor beta chain was carried out in a study of T cells in Graves' hyperthyroidism and ophthalmopathy. Whole-study results and caveats: Ophthalmopathy cases were set apart from stable hyperthyroidism by a 13 V-J model.

TCR beta CDR3 regions were amplified from RNA transcripts. When the TCR CDR3 underwent first-round RT-PCR, the HTBI primer set was used. TCRdb re-called the multiplex PCR reads through MiXCR, storing one row per CDR3 protein. The profile shows approximately 600,000 distinct CDR3 sequences, about a fifth of them singletons. CDR1 SGHTA and CDR2 FQGTGA come from the germline V gene. This CDR3 has 13 amino acids. V lost 7 bases and J lost 5; bases outside the gene matches: 4. About this clonotype: Its antigen is as yet unknown.

The sequence was obtained from a man aged 25 to 40 with Graves' ophthalmopathy. The J gene is TRBJ1-1, the V gene TRBV7-3; TRBD1 matches 10 bases. The sequenced material came from blood. The CDR3 DNA sequence: TGTGCCAGCATCCGGGACAGGGGAACTGAAGCTTTCTTT. Protein product: CASIRDRGTEAFF.